This T cell receptor beta chain emerged from a study of T cell repertoires in cytomegalovirus infection. At the level of the study: Evidence of both CMV infection and a matching HLA type came from public TCR beta signatures.

This clonotype has more than one count but fewer than ten. Its antigen is unidentified. Per germline, CDR1 SGDLS and CDR2 YYNGEE. The V end lost 4 bases, the J end lost 3 bases, and 11 bases lay between the germline ends. The CDR3 is made up of 14 amino acids. Study-wide points: Dominant in the ex vivo response were TCR beta clonotypes restricted by HLA-C and specific for CMV.

TCRdb reprocessed the reads via MiXCR and lists one record per CDR3 protein. The sample carries nearly 650,000 distinct CDR3 sequences, 24% recorded once. Input material: CD8+ T cells from PBMCs. This chain uses TRBV9 with TRBJ1-5; D may be TRBD1 (5 bases). This clonotype was sampled from a human donor in good health (CMV status not recorded). Some clones in this sample may be carry-over from other donors' samples. CDR3 DNA: TGTGCCAGCAGCATCGGGGGATTCAATCAGCCCCAGCATTTT. This codes for CASSIGGFNQPQHF.